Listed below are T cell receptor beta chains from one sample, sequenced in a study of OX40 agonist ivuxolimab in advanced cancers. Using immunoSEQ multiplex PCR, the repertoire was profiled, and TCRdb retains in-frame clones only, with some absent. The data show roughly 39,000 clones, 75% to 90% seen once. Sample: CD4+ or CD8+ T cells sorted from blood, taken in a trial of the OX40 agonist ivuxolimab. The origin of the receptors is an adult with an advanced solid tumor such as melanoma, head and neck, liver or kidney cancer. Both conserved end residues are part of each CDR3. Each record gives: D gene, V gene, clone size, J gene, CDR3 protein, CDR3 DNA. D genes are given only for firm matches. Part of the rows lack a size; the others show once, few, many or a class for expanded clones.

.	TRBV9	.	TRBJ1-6	CASSVGGGGDSPLHF	TGTGCCAGCAGCGTAGGGGGTGGTGGTGATTCACCCCTCCACTTT
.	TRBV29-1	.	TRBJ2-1	CSVDTGLRDEQFF	TGCAGCGTTGACACAGGGTTAAGGGATGAGCAGTTCTTC
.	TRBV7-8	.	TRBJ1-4	CASSAGVKEKLFF	TGTGCCAGCAGCGCCGGGGTTAAAGAAAAACTGTTTTTT
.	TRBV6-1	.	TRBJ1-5	CASNQQGGNQPQHF	TGTGCCAGCAACCAACAAGGGGGCAATCAGCCCCAGCATTTT
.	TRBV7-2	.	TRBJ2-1	CASSVDIAYNEQFF	TGTGCCAGCAGCGTCGACATCGCCTACAATGAGCAGTTCTTC
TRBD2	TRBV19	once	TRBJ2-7	CASSRGLAYEQYF	TGTGCCAGTAGCCGCGGACTAGCCTACGAGCAGTACTTC
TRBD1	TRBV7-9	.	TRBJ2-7	CASSPRRQGGYEQYF	TGTGCCAGCAGCCCGAGAAGACAGGGGGGATACGAGCAGTACTTC
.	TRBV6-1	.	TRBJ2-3	CASHGTFSTDTQYF	TGTGCCAGCCATGGGACATTTAGCACAGATACGCAGTATTTT
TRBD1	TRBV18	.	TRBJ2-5	CASSPTTGSKTQYF	TGTGCCAGCTCACCCACGACAGGGTCGAAGACCCAGTACTTC
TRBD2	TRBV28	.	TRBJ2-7	CASGSSGKAGYEQYF	TGTGCCAGCGGAAGTAGCGGGAAGGCCGGCTACGAGCAGTACTTC
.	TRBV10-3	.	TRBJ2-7	CAISEGTRLYEQYF	TGTGCCATCAGTGAGGGGACTCGACTCTACGAGCAGTACTTC
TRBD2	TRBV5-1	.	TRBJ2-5	CASSKRGAPTETQYF	TGCGCCAGCTCGAAGCGGGGGGCCCCCACCGAGACCCAGTACTTC
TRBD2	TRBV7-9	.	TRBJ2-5	CASSARLAGGLRETQYF	TGTGCCAGCAGCGCGAGACTAGCGGGAGGCCTTAGAGAGACCCAGTACTTC
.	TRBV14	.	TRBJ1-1	CASTQDELGVTEAFF	TGTGCCAGCACCCAAGACGAATTAGGGGTGACTGAAGCTTTCTTT
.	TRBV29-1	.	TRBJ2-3	CSVVGDAYTQYF	TGCAGCGTTGTCGGGGATGCTTATACGCAGTATTTT
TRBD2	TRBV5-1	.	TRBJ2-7	CASSLGLAGTYEQYF	TGCGCCAGCAGCTTGGGGCTAGCGGGAACCTACGAGCAGTACTTC
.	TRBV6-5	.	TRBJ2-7	CASSLLGSYYF	TGTGCCAGCAGTTTACTCGGGTCCTATTACTTC
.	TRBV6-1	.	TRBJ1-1	CASSVGKNTEAFF	TGTGCCAGCAGTGTAGGGAAGAACACTGAAGCTTTCTTT
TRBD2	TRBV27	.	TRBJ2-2	CASSLLSGRGAGELFF	TGTGCCAGCAGTTTACTTAGCGGGAGAGGCGCCGGGGAGCTGTTTTTT
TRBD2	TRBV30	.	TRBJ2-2	CAWRSGVNTGELFF	TGTGCCTGGAGGAGCGGGGTTAACACCGGGGAGCTGTTTTTT
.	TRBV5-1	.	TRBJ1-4	CASSLEGEVKLFF	TGCGCCAGCAGCTTGGAAGGGGAAGTTAAACTGTTTTTT
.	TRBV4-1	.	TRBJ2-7	CASSQAAGTYEQYF	TGCGCCAGCAGCCAAGCCGCAGGTACCTACGAGCAGTACTTC
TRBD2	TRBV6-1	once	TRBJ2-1	CASSEEAGEYNEQFF	TGTGCCAGCAGTGAAGAGGCGGGAGAGTACAATGAGCAGTTCTTC
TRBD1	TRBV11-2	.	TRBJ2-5	CASSSSDWGQGTQETQYF	TGTGCCAGCAGCTCAAGCGATTGGGGACAGGGCACCCAAGAGACCCAGTACTTC
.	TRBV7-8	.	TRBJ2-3	CASTLELRLASVGTDTQYF	TGTGCCAGCACCTTAGAGCTTAGATTGGCTAGCGTAGGCACAGATACGCAGTATTTT
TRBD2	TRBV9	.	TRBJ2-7	CASSETASGRGEQYF	TGTGCCAGCAGTGAAACCGCTAGCGGGAGAGGCGAGCAGTACTTC
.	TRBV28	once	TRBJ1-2	CASSSGHNGYTF	TGTGCCAGCAGTTCCGGACATAATGGCTACACCTTC
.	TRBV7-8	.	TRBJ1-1	CASSLGTANTEAFF	TGTGCCAGCAGCCTAGGGACGGCGAACACTGAAGCTTTCTTT
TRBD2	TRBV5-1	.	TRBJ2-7	CASSLEPGLASEQYF	TGCGCCAGCAGCTTGGAACCGGGACTAGCCAGCGAGCAGTACTTC
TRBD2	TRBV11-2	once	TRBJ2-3	CASSLGLAGAGTQYF	TGTGCCAGCAGCTTAGGACTAGCGGGAGCTGGGACGCAGTATTTT
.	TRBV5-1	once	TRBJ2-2	CASSSGSPGLFSGELFF	TGCGCCAGCAGCTCTGGGAGCCCCGGGCTCTTCTCCGGGGAGCTGTTTTTT
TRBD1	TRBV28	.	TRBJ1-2	CASSARTGGWYGYTF	TGTGCCAGCAGTGCGAGGACAGGGGGCTGGTATGGCTACACCTTC
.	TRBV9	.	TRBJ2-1	CASSVASTPEQFF	TGTGCCAGCAGCGTAGCTAGTACCCCTGAGCAGTTCTTC
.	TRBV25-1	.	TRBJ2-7	CASMGGARNEQYF	TGTGCCAGCATGGGGGGGGCAAGGAACGAGCAGTACTTC
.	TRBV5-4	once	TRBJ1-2	CASSFPPPNYGYTF	TGTGCCAGCAGCTTTCCCCCTCCGAACTATGGCTACACCTTC
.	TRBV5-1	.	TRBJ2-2	CASSLLGSGELFF	TGCGCCAGCAGTCTCCTAGGGTCGGGGGAGCTGTTTTTT
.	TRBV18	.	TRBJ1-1	CASSPWGVDTEAFF	TGTGCCAGCTCACCATGGGGGGTCGACACTGAAGCTTTCTTT
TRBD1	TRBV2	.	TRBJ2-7	CASNTGVTGYEQYF	TGTGCCAGCAACACAGGGGTGACCGGATACGAGCAGTACTTC
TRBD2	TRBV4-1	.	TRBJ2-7	CASSQVGAGSYEQYF	TGCGCCAGCAGCCAAGTAGGAGCGGGAAGCTACGAGCAGTACTTC
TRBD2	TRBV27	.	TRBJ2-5	CASSPSGRASGKQETQYF	TGTGCCAGCAGCCCCAGCGGGAGGGCTTCGGGGAAACAAGAGACCCAGTACTTC
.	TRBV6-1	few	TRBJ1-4	CAIKGTGFEKLFF	TGTGCCATAAAAGGGACGGGGTTTGAAAAACTGTTTTTT